This T cell receptor (beta chain) emerged from a study of beta chain features in type 1 diabetes. Points from the study as a whole: Possibly, sequencing cDNA over-represented cells that had high TCR expression levels. PCR could preferentially amplify shorter templates, alike in patients and controls. VDJ junctions from type 1 diabetes patients carried fewer insertions and larger deletions.

Expressed TCRB transcripts got sequenced, as all isolated RNA was reverse transcribed. Some clones are missing from TCRdb's copy, which holds only in-frame ones; the method was immunoSEQ multiplex PCR. Of about 220,000 clones in the sample, 9.5% to 13% were seen once. This clone has a handful of counts. The antigen is undetermined. Using CD45RO/CCR7/CD25/CD127/CD95/CD27, CD4+ naive, central memory, regulatory and stem cell-like memory cells were sorted. V lost 2 bases and J lost 5, with 13 bases in between. From germline, CDR1 is SGHTA and CDR2 FQGNSA. This CDR3 spans 15 amino acids. The chain employs TRBV7-2 and TRBJ2-4, with D perhaps matching TRBD2 (7 bases). The clonotype originates from a man between 18 and 35 years old in good health. What was sequenced was central memory CD4+ T cells from blood. The CDR3: CASSLRGATENIQYF. CDR3 nucleotide sequence: TGTGCCAGCAGCTTACGGGGGGCGACCGAAAACATTCAGTACTTC.